This TCR beta chain was profiled in a study of CD8+CD57+ T cells in acquired aplastic anemia. Study-wide findings and caveats: Levels of CD8+ Simpson's diversity were not significantly distinct in patients versus controls. Twenty-nine CD8+ CDR3 sequences were shared between patients and controls.

This clonotype was seen only a few times. The antigen remains unidentified. From germline, CDR1 is SQVTM and CDR2 ANQGSEA. V lost 6 bases, J lost 0 bases, and 11 bases lay in between. There are 13 residues in the CDR3. In patients chosen for sequencing, flow cytometry had shown CD8+CD57+ cell expansion. Untreated patients provided the blood samples, with no therapy given before sampling. Investigators profiled TCR beta VDJ and CDR3 from genomic DNA template. MiXCR, applied by TCRdb to the reads, yields one record per CDR3 protein. The sample has a few hundred thousand distinct CDR3 sequences; about a third are singletons.

The chain combines TRBV29-1 with TRBJ1-1; D remains unclear. The sample consisted of sorted CD4+, CD8+, or CD8+CD57+ T cells (not recorded which) from PBMCs. The TCR sequence derives from a human donor with aplastic anemia. CDR3 amino acids: CSVIRPLNTEAFF. In DNA, the CDR3 is TGCAGCGTCATTCGACCTTTGAACACTGAAGCTTTCTTT.